This T cell receptor (beta chain) was retrieved from a study of blood T cell repertoires in COVID-19. Across the whole study: Researchers got acute and convalescent COVID-19 samples from the United States, Italy and Spain. PBMCs, B-cell-depleted T cells, or T cells provided the cDNA or gDNA that made up the material.

The CDR3 is 13 residues long. Looked up from germline, CDR1 is LGHNA and CDR2 is YNFKEQ. The V gene lost 0 bases and the J gene lost 2 bases, with 5 bases spanning the gap. Authors' processing steps: By means of reference gene primer amplification, nucleated cell counts were estimated. Sequencing was performed with immunoSEQ multiplex PCR; in TCRdb, only in-frame clones are kept and a portion is missing. Clone size and V and J calls were adopted from that table, with D and trimming inferred from the DNA. The sample lists a few hundred thousand clones; about nine tenths were seen once. The rearrangement links TRBV4-2 to TRBJ2-7; D remains ambiguous. Specimen: peripheral blood. This receptor was obtained from a man aged 55 to 70 who had recovered from COVID-19. The CDR3: CASSQDRAYEQYF. Written as DNA, the CDR3 is TGTGCCAGCAGCCAAGATCGCGCCTACGAGCAGTACTTC.